This T cell receptor beta chain was identified in a study of OX40 agonist ivuxolimab in advanced cancers. The assay was immunoSEQ multiplex PCR, and TCRdb's table has in-frame clones only and misses some. This table holds approximately 94,000 clones, around 84% found once. Whole-study results and caveats: Certain nonresponding patients likewise had low normalized T-cell clonal expansion.

A single count supports this clone. The antigen is not known. Cycle 7 day 1, cycle 4 day 1, and baseline were the timepoints at which blood was sampled. Specimen: CD4+ or CD8+ T cells sorted from blood, collected in a trial of the OX40 agonist ivuxolimab. This TCR came from an adult with an advanced solid tumor such as melanoma, head and neck, liver or kidney cancer.

The CDR3 loop reads CASSLLLSEQYF. The CDR3 bases are TGTGCCAGCAGTTTATTATTGAGTGAGCAGTACTTC. The rearrangement links TRBV28 to TRBJ2-7; D gene unclear. Germline CDR1 and CDR2: MDHEN and SYDVKM. The CDR3 length is 12 residues. V shed 1 base and J shed 7 bases, with 8 bases lying between them.